This T cell receptor (beta chain) came from a study of blood T cell repertoires in COVID-19. Across the whole study: Donors in the United States, Italy and Spain gave samples during acute or convalescent COVID-19.

Per the original methods: Scientists estimated how many nucleated cells there were by amplifying reference gene primers. Libraries were prepared by immunoSEQ multiplex PCR; TCRdb keeps only in-frame clonotypes and omits some of them. The D gene and trimming were derived from the DNA, and the V and J assignments and clone size from that table. The sample carries around 220,000 clones, roughly nine tenths recorded once. The J segment lost 3 bases and the V segment lost 0 bases, leaving 8 bases of the junction unmatched. The germline gives CDR1 LGHDT, CDR2 YNNKEL (reference sequence). The CDR3 loop spans 17 amino acids. This clone was detected only once.

Sequencing used peripheral blood. The chain carries TRBV3-1 (or the pseudogene TRBV3-2) and TRBJ1-3; 7 bases agree with TRBD1. This TCR derives from a middle-aged man with active or convalescent COVID-19. This CDR3 reads CASSQENKGANGNTIYF. The CDR3 DNA follows: TGTGCCAGCAGCCAAGAGAACAAGGGGGCGAATGGAAACACCATATATTTT.